Sequencing of this T cell receptor (beta chain) was carried out in a study of T cell changes during pregnancy in multiple sclerosis. Some clones are missing from TCRdb's copy, which holds only in-frame ones; the method was immunoSEQ multiplex PCR. The sample consists of some 45,000 clones, roughly nine tenths of them appearing once. V trimming: 6 bases; J trimming: 10 bases; junction bases outside the gene matches: 4. The CDR3 loop spans 13 amino acids. Germline CDR1 reads SGHAT; CDR2 reads FQNNGV. The sample was CD4+ T cells from peripheral blood mononuclear cells, taken after pregnancy. This receptor was obtained from a female donor with multiple sclerosis, enrolled in a pregnancy study. The chain has TRBV11-2 and TRBJ2-1; TRBD2 aligns across 12 bases. The CDR3 loop is CASSEGLAGEQFF. DNA of the CDR3: TGTGCCAGCAGTGAGGGACTAGCGGGCGAGCAGTTCTTC.